This TCR beta chain was sequenced during a study of TIL therapy for anti-PD-1-resistant metastatic lung cancer. For the study at large: Tumors had a median PD-L1 proportion score of less than 6.5%.

There are 15 residues in the CDR3. In germline, CDR1 is SGHAT, CDR2 FQDESV (reference sequence). With 1 base removed from V and 5 bases from J, the gap between germline ends came to 14 bases. Time point given: pre-treatment sample, taken before nivolumab and TIL therapy. Adults with stage 4 NSCLC were enrolled in a phase I trial. The immunoSEQ assay was v3. Libraries were prepared by immunoSEQ multiplex PCR; TCRdb keeps only in-frame clonotypes and omits some of them. In the table there are some 50,000 clones, 70% to 80% of which are singletons. The sequencing used blood, collected at baseline. The V and J genes are TRBV11-1 and TRBJ2-5; unclear D gene. The TCR was taken from an older man with non-small cell lung cancer. For the CDR3, the DNA is TGTGCCAGCAGCTTAGAATACGGCGGCACGGAGACCCAGTACTTC. It codes for CASSLEYGGTETQYF.